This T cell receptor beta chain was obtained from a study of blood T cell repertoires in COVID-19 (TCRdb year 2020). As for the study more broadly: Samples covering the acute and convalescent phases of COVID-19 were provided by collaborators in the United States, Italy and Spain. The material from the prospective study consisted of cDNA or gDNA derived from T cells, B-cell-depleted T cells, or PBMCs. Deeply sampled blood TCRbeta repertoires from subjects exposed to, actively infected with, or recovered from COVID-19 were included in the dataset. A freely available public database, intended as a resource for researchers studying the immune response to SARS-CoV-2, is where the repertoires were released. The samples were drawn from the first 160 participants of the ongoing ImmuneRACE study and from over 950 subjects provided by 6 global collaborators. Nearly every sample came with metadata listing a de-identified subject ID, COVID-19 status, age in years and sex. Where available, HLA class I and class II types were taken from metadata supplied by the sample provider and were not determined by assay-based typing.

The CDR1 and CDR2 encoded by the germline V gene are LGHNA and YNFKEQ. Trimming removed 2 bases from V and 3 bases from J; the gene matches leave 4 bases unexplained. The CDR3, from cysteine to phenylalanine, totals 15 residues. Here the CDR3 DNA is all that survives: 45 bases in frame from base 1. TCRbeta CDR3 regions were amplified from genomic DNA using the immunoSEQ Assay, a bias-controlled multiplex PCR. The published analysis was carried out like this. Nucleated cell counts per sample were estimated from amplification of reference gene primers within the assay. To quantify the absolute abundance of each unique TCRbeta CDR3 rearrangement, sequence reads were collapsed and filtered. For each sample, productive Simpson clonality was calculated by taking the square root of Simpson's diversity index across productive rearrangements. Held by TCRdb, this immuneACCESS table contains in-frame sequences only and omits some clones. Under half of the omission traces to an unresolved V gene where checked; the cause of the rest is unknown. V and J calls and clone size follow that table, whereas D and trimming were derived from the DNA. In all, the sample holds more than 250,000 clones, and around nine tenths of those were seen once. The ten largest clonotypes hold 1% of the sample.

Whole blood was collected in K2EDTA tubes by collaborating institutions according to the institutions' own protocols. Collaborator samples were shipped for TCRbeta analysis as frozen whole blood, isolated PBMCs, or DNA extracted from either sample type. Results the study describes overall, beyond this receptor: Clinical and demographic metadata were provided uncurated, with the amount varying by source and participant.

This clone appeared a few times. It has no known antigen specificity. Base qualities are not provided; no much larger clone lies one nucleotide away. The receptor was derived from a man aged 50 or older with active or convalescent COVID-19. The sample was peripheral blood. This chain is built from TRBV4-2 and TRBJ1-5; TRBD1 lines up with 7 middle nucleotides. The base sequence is TGTGCCAGCAGCCAATCGGGACAGAACAATCAGCCCCAGCATTTT. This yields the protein CASSQSGQNNQPQHF.